This TCR beta chain stems from a study of T cell responses to AZD1222 COVID-19 vaccine. Study-level findings and limits: Reportedly, nearly half of unique spike TCRs recognized epitopes outside B.1.351/B.1.1.7 mutations.

Clones were read by immunoSEQ multiplex PCR, and TCRdb kept only the in-frame ones, dropping some. The sample holds some 49,000 clones, about three quarters seen once. Turning to this clone: Its antigen is still unknown.

Trimming took 1 base from V and 0 from J, leaving 6 bases between them. The CDR3 runs to 14 residues. The germline V gene encodes CDR1 SEHNR and CDR2 FQNEAQ (reference sequence). The sequencing here drew on peripheral blood, taken on day 0 of AZD1222 vaccination. The chain couples TRBV7-9 to TRBJ1-2; D gene unclear. The clonotype originates from an adult in good health. The CDR3 sequence: CASSLELANYGYTF. CDR3 DNA sequence: TGTGCCAGCAGCTTAGAGCTGGCTAACTATGGCTACACCTTC.